The rows below give T cell receptor beta chains drawn from one sample of a study of cytomegalovirus exposure and HLA in healthy donors. TCRdb's table, derived via immunoSEQ multiplex PCR, lists solely in-frame clones and lacks some. Here the sample spans roughly 120,000 clones, over 15% being singletons. Sequencing was carried out using PBMCs. The receptors originated from a young woman in good health and CMV-seronegative. CDR3s include the opening cysteine and the closing phenylalanine or tryptophan. The D gene is left open where the match is weak. Size tells how often a clone was seen (once, few, many) or the class of an expanded clone, and some rows leave it out.

v_call: TRBV6-6; d_call: -; j_call: TRBJ2-5; clone_size: few; cdr3_aa: CASSYTGTHQETQYF; cdr3_nt: TGTGCCAGCAGTTACACCGGGACTCACCAAGAGACCCAGTACTTC
v_call: TRBV25-1; d_call: TRBD1; j_call: TRBJ1-6; clone_size: -; cdr3_aa: CASRGQNNSPLHF; cdr3_nt: TGTGCCAGCAGGGGACAGAATAATTCACCCCTCCACTTT
v_call: TRBV6-1; d_call: -; j_call: TRBJ2-1; clone_size: -; cdr3_aa: CASSEAEWPGDEQFF; cdr3_nt: TGTGCCAGCAGTGAGGCTGAGTGGCCGGGGGATGAGCAGTTCTTC
v_call: TRBV18; d_call: -; j_call: TRBJ1-5; clone_size: few; cdr3_aa: CASSPDSPNQPQHF; cdr3_nt: TGTGCCAGCTCACCAGACAGCCCCAATCAGCCCCAGCATTTT
v_call: TRBV28; d_call: TRBD2; j_call: TRBJ2-5; clone_size: -; cdr3_aa: CASSFYGLVRQETQYF; cdr3_nt: TGTGCCAGCAGTTTTTATGGACTAGTTCGCCAAGAGACCCAGTACTTC
v_call: TRBV28; d_call: -; j_call: TRBJ2-2; clone_size: few; cdr3_aa: CASSLSPTDYSGELFF; cdr3_nt: TGTGCCAGCAGTTTATCCCCTACGGACTACTCCGGGGAGCTGTTTTTT
v_call: TRBV4-1; d_call: TRBD1; j_call: TRBJ2-7; clone_size: -; cdr3_aa: CASSQPGTATYEQYF; cdr3_nt: TGCGCCAGCAGCCAACCCGGGACAGCTACCTACGAGCAGTACTTC
v_call: TRBV6-1; d_call: TRBD1; j_call: TRBJ2-1; clone_size: medium-sized; cdr3_aa: CASSEGTGSDEQFF; cdr3_nt: TGTGCCAGCAGTGAAGGGACAGGCTCAGATGAGCAGTTCTTC
v_call: TRBV2; d_call: -; j_call: TRBJ2-2; clone_size: -; cdr3_aa: CASRGTGNTGELFF; cdr3_nt: TGTGCCAGCAGAGGTACAGGGAACACCGGGGAGCTGTTTTTT
v_call: TRBV28; d_call: TRBD2; j_call: TRBJ2-7; clone_size: -; cdr3_aa: CASSPEERGITYEQYF; cdr3_nt: TGTGCCAGCAGCCCGGAGGAGCGGGGGATTACCTACGAGCAGTACTTC
v_call: TRBV7-6; d_call: TRBD1; j_call: TRBJ2-7; clone_size: -; cdr3_aa: CASSSGTGGGYEQYF; cdr3_nt: TGTGCCAGCAGCTCCGGGACAGGGGGCGGCTACGAGCAGTACTTC
v_call: TRBV19; d_call: TRBD1; j_call: TRBJ2-2; clone_size: few; cdr3_aa: CASSPGQGNGELFF; cdr3_nt: TGTGCCAGTAGTCCGGGACAGGGGAACGGGGAGCTGTTTTTT
v_call: TRBV5-1; d_call: TRBD1; j_call: TRBJ2-4; clone_size: few; cdr3_aa: CASSLGTVNIQYF; cdr3_nt: TGCGCCAGCAGCTTAGGGACAGTAAACATTCAGTACTTC
v_call: TRBV11-3; d_call: -; j_call: TRBJ2-1; clone_size: few; cdr3_aa: CASSLDRGTYNEQFF; cdr3_nt: TGTGCCAGCAGCTTAGACCGAGGGACCTACAATGAGCAGTTCTTC
v_call: TRBV30; d_call: TRBD1; j_call: TRBJ2-1; clone_size: few; cdr3_aa: CAWSGQGYNEQFF; cdr3_nt: TGTGCCTGGAGTGGACAGGGTTACAATGAGCAGTTCTTC
v_call: TRBV10-1; d_call: -; j_call: TRBJ2-1; clone_size: -; cdr3_aa: CASSRGGGSYNEQFF; cdr3_nt: TGCGCCAGCAGTCGAGGGGGGGGCTCCTACAATGAGCAGTTCTTC
v_call: TRBV4-1; d_call: -; j_call: TRBJ1-5; clone_size: -; cdr3_aa: CASSQEAGGNQHQHF; cdr3_nt: TGCGCCAGCAGCCAAGAAGCGGGGGGCAATCAGCACCAGCATTTT
v_call: TRBV6-5; d_call: TRBD2; j_call: TRBJ2-7; clone_size: -; cdr3_aa: CASRPGGMSSYEQYF; cdr3_nt: TGTGCCAGCAGACCGGGGGGGATGAGCTCCTACGAGCAGTACTTC
v_call: TRBV28; d_call: TRBD2; j_call: TRBJ2-3; clone_size: few; cdr3_aa: CASSPSGRIPDTQYF; cdr3_nt: TGTGCCAGCAGTCCTAGCGGGAGAATCCCAGATACGCAGTATTTT
v_call: TRBV28; d_call: -; j_call: TRBJ2-7; clone_size: -; cdr3_aa: CASSLINSYEQYF; cdr3_nt: TGTGCCAGCAGTTTAATCAACTCCTACGAGCAGTACTTC
v_call: TRBV6-5; d_call: TRBD1; j_call: TRBJ1-2; clone_size: -; cdr3_aa: CASSQSGTGIYGYTF; cdr3_nt: TGTGCCAGCAGCCAATCCGGGACAGGGATATATGGCTACACCTTC
v_call: TRBV30; d_call: -; j_call: TRBJ2-7; clone_size: -; cdr3_aa: CAWRLGGARAYEQYF; cdr3_nt: TGTGCCTGGAGGTTAGGGGGGGCGAGAGCCTACGAGCAGTACTTC
v_call: TRBV19; d_call: TRBD2; j_call: TRBJ2-7; clone_size: -; cdr3_aa: CASRGLAESYEQYF; cdr3_nt: TGTGCCAGTAGGGGACTAGCGGAGTCCTACGAGCAGTACTTC